The following is a T cell receptor (beta chain) sequence with its context. Its antigen is not known. This sample was included in a study of cytomegalovirus exposure and HLA in healthy donors. Broader study findings: Most of the TCR beta V segments (in an earlier analysis) were productive either about 90% or about 30% of the time. Some segments of the V type, notably TRBV6-2 and TRBV6-3, were excluded as indistinguishable.

Germline trimming cut 6 bases from V and 9 bases from J; bases unmatched to any gene: 12. CDR1 is SNHLY, CDR2 FYNNEI, per germline. The CDR3 spans 14 residues. Donors had nominal health at sampling but likely had unrecorded immune exposures. It was with 60 Vbeta and 13 Jbeta primers that the PCR ran. TCRdb keeps only in-frame clones here, not all; method: immunoSEQ multiplex PCR. The table includes roughly 150,000 clones, 65% to 85% detected once. This chain links TRBV2 with TRBJ2-7, with TRBD2 identical over 9 bases. The sample taken for sequencing was PBMCs. The receptor's source is a woman between 18 and 29 years old in good health and CMV-seronegative. Written as DNA, the CDR3 is TGTGCCAGCAGGAACAGCGGGGGGACCTCCGGGCAGTACTTC. It specifies CASRNSGGTSGQYF.